The 14 T cell receptor beta chains given below trace back to one sample, sequenced in a study of blood T cells in healthy people across ages. A sample-barcoded 5' primer and a J-beta primer mix were used in a second PCR of about 7 to 11 cycles. MiXCR, applied by TCRdb to the 5' RACE reads, yields one record per CDR3 protein. This sample has 380,000 or so distinct CDR3 sequences, with over 45% found just once. Sequenced: blood. Receptors were obtained from a man aged 55 to 70 in good health.

The chain combines TRBV25-1 with TRBJ2-1; 9 nucleotides match TRBD2. CDR1 is MGHDK and CDR2 is SYGVNS in the germline V gene. This CDR3 has 15 amino acids. The V and J ends lost 2 bases and 9 bases, in that order; junction bases with no gene match: 8. The CDR3 protein is CASSEPGLAIVEQFF. CDR3 in DNA: TGTGCCAGCAGTGAACCCGGACTAGCGATCGTTGAGCAGTTCTTC.

The chain links TRBV5-1 to TRBJ2-4; 9 nucleotides line up with TRBD1. The J call could be wrong; TRBJ2-7 is a better fit for the DNA end. Germline lookup yields CDR1 SGHRS and CDR2 YFSETQ. CDR3 length: 15 amino acids. CDR3 sequence: CASSLGQGLAYEQYF. CDR3 bases: TGCGCCAGCAGCCTGGGACAGGGTCTCGCCTACGAGCAGTACTTC.

The rearrangement uses TRBV12-3 or TRBV12-4 and TRBJ2-4; 11 bases map to TRBD1. V was clipped by 6 bases and J by 8 bases; unmatched bases: 9. This CDR3 contains 15 residues. CDR3 nucleotides: TGTGCCAGCAGCCAGACCGGACAGGGGGCACACATTCAGTACTTC. Translating gives CASSQTGQGAHIQYF.

This clonotype has only one observation. This chain uses TRBV29-1 with TRBJ2-6; 10 nucleotides align to TRBD1. With 8 bases clipped from V and 2 bases from J, the junction kept 3 bases outside the gene matches. Germline assignment: CDR1 SQVTM and CDR2 ANQGSEA. CDR3 length: 14 residues. CDR3 in amino acids: CSIGTGAGANVLTF. Here the CDR3 DNA reads TGCAGCATCGGGACAGGGGCTGGGGCCAACGTCCTGACTTTC.

The rearrangement uses TRBV7-2 and TRBJ1-4, with D hard to call. The germline gives CDR1 SGHTA, CDR2 FQGNSA. CDR3 size: 12 residues. V lost 5 bases and J lost 8, with 9 bases in between. In DNA form, the CDR3 reads TGTGCCAGCAGCACGCTAGGGGAAAAACTGTTTTTT. Its protein is CASSTLGEKLFF.

The chain couples TRBV18 to TRBJ2-5; 8 nucleotides agree with TRBD1. With 4 bases clipped from V and 1 base from J, the junction kept 11 bases outside the gene matches. CDR1 and CDR2 (germline): KGHSH, LQKENI. This CDR3 is 17 amino acids long. DNA of the CDR3: TGTGCCAGCTCACGACTGTCCGGGACAGGCGTCCAAGAGACCCAGTACTTC. Amino acids: CASSRLSGTGVQETQYF.

This chain links TRBV5-1 with TRBJ2-1, with D perhaps matching TRBD2 (6 bases). Trimming stripped 5 bases from V and 8 bases from J, with 20 bases between. This CDR3 is 15 amino acids long. Germline CDR1 and CDR2: SGHRS and YFSETQ. The CDR3 bases are TGCGCCAGCAGTGATCGCGGGGACCGCTCGGATGAGCAGTTCTTC. Its translation is CASSDRGDRSDEQFF.

The sample holds many counts of this clonotype. The V gene is TRBV5-1, the J gene TRBJ2-5; TRBD2 agrees at 7 bases. The CDR3 length is 15 residues. With 7 bases clipped from V and 1 base from J, the junction kept 10 bases outside the gene matches. Germline V CDR1 and CDR2: SGHRS, YFSETQ. The CDR3 nucleotides read TGCGCCAGCGGGCATCAGCGGGGCCCCCAAGAGACCCAGTACTTC. This codes for CASGHQRGPQETQYF. Using reference TRBV5-1 and TRBJ2-5 for the parts outside the CDR3, the full variable domain is KAGVTQTPRYLIKTRGQQVTLSCSPISGHRSVSWYQQTPGQGLQFLFEYFSETQRNKGNFPGRFSGRQFSNSRSEMNVSTLELGDSALYLCASGHQRGPQETQYFGPGTRLLVL.

This clonotype occurred many times. The rearrangement joins TRBV24-1 to TRBJ2-3, with D perhaps TRBD1 or TRBD2 (5 bases each). The CDR3 covers 12 residues. The germline V and J ends were trimmed by 4 bases and 8 bases, with 9 bases remaining between them. Per germline, CDR1 KGHDR and CDR2 SFDVKD. CDR3 region: CATSESGTTQYF. CDR3 DNA sequence: TGTGCCACCAGTGAGTCGGGGACTACGCAGTATTTT.

This clonotype has a handful of counts. The rearrangement links TRBV28 to TRBJ2-5, with 12 bases aligning to TRBD1. The J call may be faulty, since TRBJ2-7 better matches the DNA end. This CDR3 contains 15 residues. Germline V gives CDR1 MDHEN, CDR2 SYDVKM. CDR3 residues: CASSFRGTGGCEQYF. The CDR3 DNA reads as TGTGCCAGCAGTTTTCGAGGGACAGGGGGCTGCGAGCAGTACTTC.

V gene TRBV20-1 combines with J gene TRBJ2-1; the match to TRBD1 covers 9 bases. V shed 4 bases and J 1 base; nucleotides not matched to a gene: 11. Germline V lookup: CDR1 DFQATT, CDR2 SNEGSKA (reference sequence). The CDR3 is 17 residues long. CDR3 residues: CSATQGAGVASYNEQFF. CDR3 DNA: TGCAGTGCTACACAGGGGGCGGGAGTAGCGTCCTACAATGAGCAGTTCTTC.

This clonotype occurred a few times. The rearrangement uses TRBV29-1 and TRBJ1-1; D ambiguous. Germline V CDR1 and CDR2: SQVTM, ANQGSEA. This CDR3 spans 12 amino acids. V gave up 5 bases and J gave up 0 bases, with 7 bases separating them. DNA of the CDR3: TGCAGCGTTATAAGGATGAACACTGAAGCTTTCTTT. Translation gives CSVIRMNTEAFF. The whole variable domain, remainder taken from reference TRBV29-1 and TRBJ1-1, is SAVISQKPSRDICQRGTSLTIQCQVDSQVTMMFWYRQQPGQSLTLIATANQGSEATYESGFVIDKFPISRPNLTFSTLTVSNMSPEDSSIYLCSVIRMNTEAFFGQGTRLTVV.

This clonotype was found once. The V and J genes are TRBV5-1 and TRBJ2-5, with D possibly matching TRBD2 (6 bases). The end of the DNA aligns better with TRBJ2-7, so the J call may be wrong. The CDR3 length is 14 residues. Germline V lookup: CDR1 SGHRS, CDR2 YFSETQ. CDR3: CASSPPTSLDEQYF. In DNA form, the CDR3 reads TGCGCCAGCAGCCCCCCGACTAGTCTCGACGAGCAGTACTTC.

This clonotype has just a few counts. This sequence joins TRBV18 and TRBJ2-3; 8 nucleotides agree with TRBD2. Germline V gene lookup returns CDR1 KGHSH and CDR2 LQKENI. The V and J ends lost 10 bases and 6 bases, in that order; junction bases with no gene match: 12. CDR3 length: 14 residues. This CDR3 is CATAGLGLLDTQYF. Here the CDR3 DNA reads TGTGCCACCGCGGGACTAGGGCTCTTGGATACGCAGTATTTT.